This record looks at one TCR beta chain sequence and its context. Its antigen is still unknown. No base qualities exist here, and no much larger clone lies one base off it. This sample stems from a study of T cells in localized non-small cell lung cancer (dated by TCRdb to the early 2020s). Regarding the research as a whole: The study examined T cell repertoires in 200 to 250 patients with early-stage NSCLC and compared tumors with uninvolved tumor-adjacent lungs. The cohort comprised 200 to 300 treatment-naïve NSCLC patients with resected, localized lung tumors. NSCLC patients had a mean age of around 66 years, and around 140 were male and over 85 female.

TCR beta CDR3 regions were sequenced from DNA using the immunoSEQ Assay. In the authors' own workflow: T cell density was computed as TCR beta template counts normalized to usable DNA estimated by amplifying housekeeping genes. Richness was estimated with the preseqR package, extrapolating to 400,000 templates for PBMC samples and 120,000 templates for tissue samples. Clonality was defined by subtracting Pielou's evenness from one. To identify tissue-enriched TCRs, differential abundance testing was run on productive amino-acid clonotypes with a minimum total count of 5 and an alpha of 0.1. The Jaccard Index and the Morisita Overlap Index were used to measure how much the repertoires overlapped between compartments. TCR beta CDR3s were clustered by GLIPH together with public tetramer-defined viral CDR3s, and at least three viral sequences plus V-gene enrichment were required for viral motifs. TCRdb holds this immuneACCESS table with in-frame rearrangements only. Some clones are missing; in checked studies, unresolved V genes explain under half, and the rest has no known cause. That table is the source of V, J and clone size, and D and trimming were worked out from the DNA. The sample table holds approximately 15,000 clones, of which approximately 89% were seen once. About 4.4% of the sample is in the top ten clones.

At diagnosis, tumor, uninvolved tumor-adjacent lung and peripheral blood were collected and then preserved as a mix of FFPE and fresh-frozen material. For TCR repertoire profiling, blood samples were analyzed in the form of peripheral blood mononuclear cells. The full study reports these points: A median of 57 of the top 100 tumor clones were detected in paired uninvolved adjacent lung, and some 28 of these tumor clones were also found among the top 100 clones of the paired uninvolved adjacent lung. Higher T cell density in blood was associated with longer overall survival, whereas higher clonality in adjacent lung was associated with shorter survival. Because multi-region sequencing of the tumors was not done, intratumor heterogeneity could not be ruled out. Uninvolved tumor-adjacent lung showed the highest T cell clonality, higher than tumor, which suggests more focused antigenic responses in the uninvolved tumor-adjacent lung. Because the study design was exploratory, TCR variables were selected using unadjusted p-values without false-discovery rate correction.

CDR1 and CDR2 are read off the germline V gene as SGHRS and YFSETQ. The germline ends are 3 bases apart after V is trimmed by 0 bases and J by 9 bases. The CDR3 contains 11 residues, cysteine and phenylalanine counted. Only the CDR3 part of the read is kept: 33 bases, read in frame from the first base. Sequences were derived from peripheral blood, sampled before any cancer treatment. This receptor was identified in a woman aged 40-70 years with stage I lung adenocarcinoma. In this chain, TRBV5-1 is recombined with TRBJ2-2, with no D gene named confidently. The CDR3 reads CASSLDRELFF. The DNA sequence is as follows: TGCGCCAGCAGCTTGGACAGGGAGCTGTTTTTT.